This entry is about one T cell receptor beta chain. This CDR3 region has 15 residues. V was pared by 6 bases and J by 5 bases, with 7 bases of the junction left unmatched. CDR1 is SNHLY, CDR2 FYNNEI, per germline. These data originate in a study of blood T cell repertoires in COVID-19. In the original processing: Nucleated cell counts were estimated from reference gene primer amplification. Here immunoSEQ multiplex PCR was the method, and the copy in TCRdb shows in-frame clones only, minus some. The V and J calls and the clone size are those of that table, but D and trimming were determined from the DNA. The table lists 200,000 or so clones, 75% to 90% of them singletons.

This sequence originates from a young woman in a cohort exposed to, infected with or recovered from COVID-19 (not recorded which). Source material: PBMCs or T cells enriched from blood (not recorded which). V is TRBV2 and J is TRBJ1-5; TRBD1 matches at 10 bases. DNA of the CDR3: TGTGCCAGCAGCCCGACAGGGGGCCGGTATCAGCCCCAGCATTTT. It translates to CASSPTGGRYQPQHF.